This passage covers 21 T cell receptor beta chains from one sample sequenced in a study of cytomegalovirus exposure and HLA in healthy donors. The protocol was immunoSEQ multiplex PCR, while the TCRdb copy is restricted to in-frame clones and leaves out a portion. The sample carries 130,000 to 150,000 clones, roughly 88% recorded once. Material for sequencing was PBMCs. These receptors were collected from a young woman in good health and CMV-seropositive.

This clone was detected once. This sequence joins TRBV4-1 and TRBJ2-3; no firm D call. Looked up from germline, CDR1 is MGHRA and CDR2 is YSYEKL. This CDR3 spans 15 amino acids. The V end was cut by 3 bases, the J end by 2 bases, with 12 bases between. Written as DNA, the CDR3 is TGCGCCAGCAGCCACCTGACATCAATCACAGATACGCAGTATTTT. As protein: CASSHLTSITDTQYF.

The CDR3 reads CASSETQSYNSPLHF. As DNA, the CDR3 is TGTGCCAGCAGTGAAACGCAGTCTTATAATTCACCCCTCCACTTT. This chain joins TRBV6-1 and TRBJ1-6; D is undetermined. The CDR3 spans 15 residues. The V end lost 2 bases, the J end lost 4 bases, and 9 bases lay between the germline ends. CDR1 and CDR2 (germline): MNHNS, SASEGT.

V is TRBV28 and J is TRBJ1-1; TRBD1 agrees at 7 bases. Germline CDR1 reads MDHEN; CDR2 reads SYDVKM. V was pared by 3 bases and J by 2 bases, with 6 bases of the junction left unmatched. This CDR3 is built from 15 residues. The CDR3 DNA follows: TGTGCCAGCAGTTTGCTGGACAGGACAAACACTGAAGCTTTCTTT. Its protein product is CASSLLDRTNTEAFF.

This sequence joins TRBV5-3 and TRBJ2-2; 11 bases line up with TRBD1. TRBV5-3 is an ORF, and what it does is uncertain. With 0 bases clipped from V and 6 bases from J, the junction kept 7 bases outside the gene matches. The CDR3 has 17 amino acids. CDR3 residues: CARSLVTPGQGAGELFF. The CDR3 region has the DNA TGTGCCAGAAGCTTGGTTACACCGGGACAGGGGGCCGGGGAGCTGTTTTTT.

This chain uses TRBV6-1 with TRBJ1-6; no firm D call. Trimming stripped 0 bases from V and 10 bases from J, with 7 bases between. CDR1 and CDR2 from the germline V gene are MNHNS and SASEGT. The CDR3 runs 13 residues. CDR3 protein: CASSEAGRSPLHF. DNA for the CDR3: TGTGCCAGCAGTGAAGCGGGGAGGTCACCCCTCCACTTT.

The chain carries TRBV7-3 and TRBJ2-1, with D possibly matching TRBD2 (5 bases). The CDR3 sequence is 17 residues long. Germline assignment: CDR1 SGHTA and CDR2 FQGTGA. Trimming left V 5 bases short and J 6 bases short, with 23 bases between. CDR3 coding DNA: TGTGCCAGCAGCATAGGAGGTAGATTCCGGGGTTTCAATGAGCAGTTCTTC. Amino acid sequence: CASSIGGRFRGFNEQFF.

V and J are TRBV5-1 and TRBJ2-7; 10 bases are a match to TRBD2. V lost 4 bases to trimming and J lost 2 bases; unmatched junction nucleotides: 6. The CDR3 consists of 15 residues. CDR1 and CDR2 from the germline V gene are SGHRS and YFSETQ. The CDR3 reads CASSPELAGAYEQYF. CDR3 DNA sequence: TGCGCCAGCAGCCCAGAGCTAGCGGGAGCCTACGAGCAGTACTTC.

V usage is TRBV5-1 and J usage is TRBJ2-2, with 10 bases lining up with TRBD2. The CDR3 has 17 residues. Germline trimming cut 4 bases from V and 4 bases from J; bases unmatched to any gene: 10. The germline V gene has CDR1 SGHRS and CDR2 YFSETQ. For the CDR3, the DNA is TGCGCCAGCAGCGGAAGACTAGCGGGCCATTTCACCGGGGAGCTGTTTTTT. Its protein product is CASSGRLAGHFTGELFF.

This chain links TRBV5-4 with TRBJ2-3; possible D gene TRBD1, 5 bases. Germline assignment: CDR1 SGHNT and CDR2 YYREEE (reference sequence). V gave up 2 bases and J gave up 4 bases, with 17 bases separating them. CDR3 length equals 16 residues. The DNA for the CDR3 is TGTGCCAGCAGCTTCGTCAGGGCCTCACGCCCAGATACGCAGTATTTT. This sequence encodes CASSFVRASRPDTQYF. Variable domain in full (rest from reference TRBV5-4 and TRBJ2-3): ETGVTQSPTHLIKTRGQQVTLRCSSQSGHNTVSWYQQALGQGPQFIFQYYREEENGRGNFPPRFSGLQFPNYSSELNVNALELDDSALYLCASSFVRASRPDTQYFGPGTRLTVL.

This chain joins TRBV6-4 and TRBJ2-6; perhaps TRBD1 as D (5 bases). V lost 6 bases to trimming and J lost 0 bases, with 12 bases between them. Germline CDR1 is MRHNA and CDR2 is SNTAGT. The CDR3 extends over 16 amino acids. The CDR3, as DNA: TGTGCCAGCAGGCCACAGGCTTCCTCTGGGGCCAACGTCCTGACTTTC. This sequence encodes CASRPQASSGANVLTF.

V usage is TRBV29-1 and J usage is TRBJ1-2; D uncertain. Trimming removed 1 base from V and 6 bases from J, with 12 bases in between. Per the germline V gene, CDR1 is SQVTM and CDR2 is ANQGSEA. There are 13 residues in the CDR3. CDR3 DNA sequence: TGCAGCGTTGAAGTATACGGGGAAAATGGCTACACCTTC. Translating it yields CSVEVYGENGYTF.

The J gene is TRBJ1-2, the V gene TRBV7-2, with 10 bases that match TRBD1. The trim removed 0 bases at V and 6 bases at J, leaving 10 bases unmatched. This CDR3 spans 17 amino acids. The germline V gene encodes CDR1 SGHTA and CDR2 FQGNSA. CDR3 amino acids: CASSLARTGGSFHGYTF. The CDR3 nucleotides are TGTGCCAGCAGCTTAGCGCGGACAGGGGGTTCATTTCATGGCTACACCTTC.

CDR3 nucleotides: TGTGCCAGCAGCTTAGGTGGCGTGGGACAGAACTATGGCTACACCTTC. Encoded protein: CASSLGGVGQNYGYTF. The rearrangement uses TRBV7-2 and TRBJ1-2, with 7 nucleotides matching TRBD1. CDR1 and CDR2 (germline): SGHTA, FQGNSA. The CDR3 has 16 residues. Losses at the gene ends were 1 base for V and 2 bases for J; bases not matched to a gene: 7. Variable domain in full (rest from reference TRBV7-2 and TRBJ1-2): GAGVSQSPSNKVTEKGKDVELRCDPISGHTALYWYRQSLGQGLEFLIYFQGNSAPDKSGLPSDRFSAERTGGSVSTLTIQRTQQEDSAVYLCASSLGGVGQNYGYTFGSGTRLTVV.

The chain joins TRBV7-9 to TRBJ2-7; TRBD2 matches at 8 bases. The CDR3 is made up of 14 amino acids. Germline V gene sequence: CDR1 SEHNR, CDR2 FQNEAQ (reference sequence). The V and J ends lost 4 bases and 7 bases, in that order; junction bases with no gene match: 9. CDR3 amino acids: CASSYVPGLVEQYF. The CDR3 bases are TGTGCCAGCAGCTACGTCCCGGGACTAGTAGAGCAGTACTTC.

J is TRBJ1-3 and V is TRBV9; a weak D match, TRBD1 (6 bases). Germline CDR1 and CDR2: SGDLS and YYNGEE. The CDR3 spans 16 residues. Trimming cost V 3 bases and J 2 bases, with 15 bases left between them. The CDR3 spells CASSGVQGRAGNTIYF. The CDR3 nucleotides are TGTGCCAGCAGCGGGGTACAGGGAAGGGCTGGAAACACCATATATTTT.

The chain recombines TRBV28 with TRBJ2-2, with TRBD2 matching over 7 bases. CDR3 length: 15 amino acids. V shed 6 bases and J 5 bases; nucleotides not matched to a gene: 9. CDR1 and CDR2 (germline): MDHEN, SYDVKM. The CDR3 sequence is CASRSSGMGTGELFF. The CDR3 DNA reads TGTGCCAGCAGATCCAGCGGGATGGGTACCGGGGAGCTGTTTTTT.

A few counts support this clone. In DNA form, the CDR3 reads TGTGCCAGCAGTTACTCCCGGACAGGGTGGGCTTTCTTT. Residues: CASSYSRTGWAFF. The gene calls are TRBV6-5 and TRBJ1-1, with TRBD1 identical over 8 bases. This CDR3 region has 13 residues. The germline CDR1 and CDR2 sequences are MNHEY and SVGAGI. The ends lost 0 bases at V and 11 bases at J; junction bases unmatched: 5.

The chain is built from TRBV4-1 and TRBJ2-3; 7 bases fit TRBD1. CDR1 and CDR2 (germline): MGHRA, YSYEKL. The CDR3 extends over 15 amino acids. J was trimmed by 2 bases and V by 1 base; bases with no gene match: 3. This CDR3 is CASSQGQGVTDTQYF. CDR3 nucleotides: TGCGCCAGCAGCCAAGGCCAGGGGGTCACAGATACGCAGTATTTT.

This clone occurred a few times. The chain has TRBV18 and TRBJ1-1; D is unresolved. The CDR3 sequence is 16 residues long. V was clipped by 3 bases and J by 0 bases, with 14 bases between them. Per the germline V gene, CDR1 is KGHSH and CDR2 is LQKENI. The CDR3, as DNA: TGTGCCAGCTCACCGGTCAAGAACAGATTGAACACTGAAGCTTTCTTT. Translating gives CASSPVKNRLNTEAFF.

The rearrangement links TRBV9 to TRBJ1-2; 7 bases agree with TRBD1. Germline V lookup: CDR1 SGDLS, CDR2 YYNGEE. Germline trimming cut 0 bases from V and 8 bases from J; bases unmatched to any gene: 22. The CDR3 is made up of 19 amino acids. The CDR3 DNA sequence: TGTGCCAGCAGCGTAGACCCAAGGGGGACAGCGACTACCCTACAAGGCTACACCTTC. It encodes CASSVDPRGTATTLQGYTF.

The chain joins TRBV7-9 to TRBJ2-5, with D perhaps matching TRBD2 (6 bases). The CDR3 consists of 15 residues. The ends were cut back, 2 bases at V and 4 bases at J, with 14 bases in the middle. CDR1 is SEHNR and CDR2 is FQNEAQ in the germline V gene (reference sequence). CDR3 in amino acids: CASSLTGRASETQYF. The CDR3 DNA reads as TGTGCCAGCAGCTTAACCGGGAGAGCTTCAGAGACCCAGTACTTC.